This TCR beta chain was sequenced during a study of T cell repertoires in cytomegalovirus infection (dated by TCRdb to about 2019). Some background on the complete study: Because public TCR beta signatures pointed to carriage of CMV infection together with the matching HLA type, the HLA type of each donor mattered for the analysis.

The instrument was an Illumina HiSeq 1500. Using fastp trimming at Q25 and MiXCR clonotype assembly, TCRdb reanalyzed the public sequencing data and kept in-frame beta chains. Identical CDR3 protein sequences are pooled into one entry, listed with their most common genes and DNA. The sample data list approximately 180,000 distinct CDR3 sequences, and 17% of these were observed just once. Roughly a quarter of the sample is held by the ten biggest clonotypes. At the junction V is shortened by 1 base and J by 5 bases, with 11 bases in between. The CDR3 sequence holds 13 residues, the cysteine and phenylalanine included. The CDR3 DNA has 39 bases and is translated from base 1. CDR1 and CDR2 are read off the germline V gene (reference sequence) as DFQATT and SNEGSKA. Summary of the overall study and its limitations: The ex vivo response was dominated by HLA-C-restricted CMV-specific TCR beta clonotypes, which also provided the single most frequent clonotype in two of eight donors. In both this cohort and an independent cohort of approximately 350 donors, the cumulative frequency of public TCR beta family members distinguished carriers of CMV infection plus the relevant HLA type.

This clonotype was seen more than once but under ten times. No antigen is known for it. No base-level quality is on record; no much larger clone is a single base apart. This receptor chain uses TRBV20-1 and TRBJ2-5; too little of a D gene remains to name it. Specimen: CD8+ T cells from PBMCs. The origin of this receptor is a human donor in good health (CMV status not recorded). Some clones in this sample may be carry-over from other donors' samples. The CDR3 protein sequence reads: CSARVSFKETQYF. Here is the DNA: TGCAGTGCTAGAGTCAGTTTTAAGGAGACCCAGTACTTC.